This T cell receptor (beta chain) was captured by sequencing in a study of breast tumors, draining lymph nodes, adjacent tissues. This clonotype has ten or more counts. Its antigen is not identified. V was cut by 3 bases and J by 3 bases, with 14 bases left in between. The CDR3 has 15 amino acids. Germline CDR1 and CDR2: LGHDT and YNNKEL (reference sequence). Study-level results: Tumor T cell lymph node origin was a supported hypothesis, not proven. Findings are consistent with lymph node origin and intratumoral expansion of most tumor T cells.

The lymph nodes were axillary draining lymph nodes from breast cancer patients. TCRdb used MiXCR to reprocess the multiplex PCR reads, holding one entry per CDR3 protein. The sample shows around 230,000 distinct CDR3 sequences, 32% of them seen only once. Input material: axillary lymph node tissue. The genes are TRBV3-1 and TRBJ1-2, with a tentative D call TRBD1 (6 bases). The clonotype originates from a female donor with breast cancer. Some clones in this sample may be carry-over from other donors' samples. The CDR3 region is CASSHQRGADYGYTF. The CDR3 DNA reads TGTGCCAGCAGCCACCAGCGGGGGGCTGACTATGGCTACACCTTC.